These 21 T cell receptor beta chains came from one sample sequenced in a study of blood T cell repertoires in COVID-19. The repertoire was sequenced with immunoSEQ multiplex PCR; TCRdb's copy has only in-frame clones and lacks some. The sample records 90,000 to 100,000 clones, more than 60% being singletons. Sequenced: peripheral blood. These receptors came from an older man with acute or convalescent COVID-19.

CDR3 residues: CASSPLLAGGSDEQYF. In DNA, the CDR3 is TGTGCCAGCTCACCCCTACTAGCGGGAGGTAGCGACGAGCAGTACTTC. The rearrangement joins TRBV18 to TRBJ2-7, with 12 bases that match TRBD2. The V and J ends lost 3 bases and 5 bases, in that order; junction bases with no gene match: 8. CDR3 size: 16 residues. Per the germline V gene, CDR1 is KGHSH and CDR2 is LQKENI.

This clone has only a few counts. The rearrangement uses TRBV5-4 and TRBJ2-7; 7 bases are a match to TRBD2. V dropped 1 base and J dropped 2; count of bases not matched to a gene: 6. This CDR3 contains 15 residues. Germline CDR1 reads SGHNT; CDR2 reads YYREEE (reference sequence). The CDR3 DNA reads TGTGCCAGCAGCTTGATCGCTAGCGGAACCTACGAGCAGTACTTC. It is translated as CASSLIASGTYEQYF.

This clone was observed a few times. The rearrangement uses TRBV3-1 (or the pseudogene TRBV3-2) and TRBJ2-7; 7 bases match TRBD1. Trimming removed 8 bases from V and 2 bases from J; junction bases left unmatched: 3. Germline CDR1 is LGHDT and CDR2 is YNNKEL (reference sequence). The CDR3 length is 12 residues. CDR3 loop: CASGQDTYEQYF. Written as DNA, the CDR3 is TGTGCCAGCGGACAGGATACCTACGAGCAGTACTTC.

This clone is a singleton in its sample. V gene TRBV4-2 combines with J gene TRBJ2-2; TRBD2 matches 8 bases. This CDR3 contains 16 residues. Germline V lookup: CDR1 LGHNA, CDR2 YNFKEQ. J gave up 3 bases and V 4 bases, and 7 bases lay outside the gene matches. This CDR3 reads CASSPRSGLDTGELFF. In DNA form, the CDR3 reads TGTGCCAGCAGCCCCCGATCGGGACTAGACACCGGGGAGCTGTTTTTT.

The chain has TRBV6-5 and TRBJ2-7, with 7 nucleotides matching TRBD2. The V segment lost 6 bases and the J segment 0 bases; nucleotides outside the gene matches: 8. There are 15 residues in the CDR3. The V gene's germline CDR1 is MNHEY and CDR2 SVGAGI. The CDR3 spells CASRVGRGSSYEQYF. Here the CDR3 DNA reads TGTGCCAGCAGGGTGGGCCGCGGGAGCTCCTACGAGCAGTACTTC.

The CDR3, as DNA: TGTGCCAGCAGGACTAGCGGGTACACCTACGAGCAGTACTTC. Residues: CASRTSGYTYEQYF. V is TRBV6-5 and J is TRBJ2-7; 10 bases line up with TRBD2. Germline-derived CDR1 and CDR2 are MNHEY and SVGAGI. The CDR3 spans 14 residues. The ends lost 6 bases at V and 2 bases at J; junction bases unmatched: 4.

The V gene is TRBV11-2, the J gene TRBJ2-7; possibly TRBD1 for D (5 bases). The CDR3 runs to 15 residues. Looked up from germline, CDR1 is SGHAT and CDR2 is FQNNGV. Trimming took 1 base from V and 0 from J, leaving 10 bases between them. For the CDR3, the DNA is TGTGCCAGCAGCTTAGGGCAGGGTCCCTCCTACGAGCAGTACTTC. Its translation: CASSLGQGPSYEQYF.

This chain connects TRBV3-1 (or the pseudogene TRBV3-2) to TRBJ2-5, with TRBD2 matching over 13 bases. CDR1 LGHDT and CDR2 YNNKEL come from the germline V gene (reference sequence). CDR3 length equals 14 residues. V dropped 6 bases and J dropped 8; count of bases not matched to a gene: 6. CDR3 loop: CASRGLAGTPTQYF. The CDR3 coding sequence is TGTGCCAGCAGGGGACTAGCGGGAACCCCCACCCAGTACTTC.

The chain links TRBV4-1 to TRBJ1-6, with 7 bases lining up with TRBD1. The CDR3 is 15 amino acids. From germline, CDR1 is MGHRA and CDR2 YSYEKL. J gave up 8 bases and V 4 bases, and 8 bases lay outside the gene matches. The CDR3 coding sequence is TGCGCCAGCAGCCTACTCGGGACAGACCATTCACCCCTCCACTTT. Its translation: CASSLLGTDHSPLHF.

The chain couples TRBV21-1 to TRBJ2-7; TRBD2 is the table's D call, not checked against the DNA. TRBV21-1 is a documented pseudogene. The CDR3 loop spans 18 amino acids. The CDR3 region is CASSKEGLAGGPSAEQYF. CDR3 coding DNA: TGTGCCAGCAGCAAAGAGGGACTAGCGGGAGGCCCTTCGGCCGAGCAGTACTTC.

The chain combines TRBV28 with TRBJ2-2, with D possibly matching TRBD1 (6 bases). V was shortened by 7 bases and J by 5 bases, with 11 bases between the two germline ends. This CDR3 has 13 residues. Germline assignment: CDR1 MDHEN and CDR2 SYDVKM. The CDR3 nucleotides read TGTGCCAGCACCCTAACAGGGACCGGGGAGCTGTTTTTT. Translated: CASTLTGTGELFF.

The chain combines TRBV14 with TRBJ2-5, with D possibly being TRBD2 (5 bases). CDR1 SGHDN and CDR2 FVKESK come from the germline V gene. V was clipped by 1 base and J by 5 bases, with 8 bases between them. The CDR3 spans 13 residues. For the CDR3, the DNA is TGTGCCAGCAGCCAAGTACGCGGGGAGACCCAGTACTTC. Protein sequence: CASSQVRGETQYF.

The genes are TRBV9 and TRBJ2-1; 9 nucleotides align to TRBD2. Germline loops: CDR1 SGDLS, CDR2 YYNGEE. Trimming at V came to 4 bases and at J to 3 bases, leaving 8 bases not matched to a gene. The CDR3 covers 16 residues. This CDR3 is CASSLGLAGDYNEQFF. The CDR3 nucleotides read TGTGCCAGCAGCCTCGGTTTAGCGGGGGACTACAATGAGCAGTTCTTC.

The table lists this clone with a count of one. The chain uses TRBV3-1 (or the pseudogene TRBV3-2) and TRBJ2-3; 13 bases are shared with TRBD2. CDR1 LGHDT and CDR2 YNNKEL come from the germline V gene (reference sequence). J lost 14 bases, V lost 4 bases, and 9 bases had no gene match. The CDR3 totals 14 residues. The CDR3 protein is CASSPELAGGPGYF. The CDR3 DNA follows: TGTGCCAGCAGCCCCGAACTAGCGGGAGGGCCGGGGTATTTT.

The chain joins TRBV7-3 to TRBJ2-1, with 8 positions matching TRBD2. Per germline, CDR1 SGHTA and CDR2 FQGTGA. V shed 0 bases, J shed 8 bases, and the junction held 9 bases outside the gene matches. This CDR3 is built from 16 residues. The CDR3 nucleotides read TGTGCCAGCAGCTTAACCCCGGGACTAGGAGGCGATGAGCAGTTCTTC. Translated: CASSLTPGLGGDEQFF.

V usage is TRBV5-1 and J usage is TRBJ2-3; TRBD2 agrees at 12 bases. V lost 4 bases to trimming and J lost 3 bases; unmatched junction nucleotides: 6. Germline loops: CDR1 SGHRS, CDR2 YFSETQ. CDR3 length: 16 residues. As DNA, the CDR3 is TGCGCCAGCAGCCTAGCGGGAGGGGTTCGAACAGATACGCAGTATTTT. This gives the protein CASSLAGGVRTDTQYF.

The table lists this clone with a count of one. The gene calls are TRBV5-1 and TRBJ2-3; 9 bases align to TRBD2. The CDR3 runs 14 residues. V lost 2 bases to trimming and J lost 4 bases; unmatched junction nucleotides: 2. The germline gives CDR1 SGHRS, CDR2 YFSETQ. The CDR3 bases are TGCGCCAGCAGCTTAGCGGGAGGTTCAGATACGCAGTATTTT. Translated: CASSLAGGSDTQYF.

The chain couples TRBV3-1 (or the pseudogene TRBV3-2) to TRBJ2-4, with a possible D match to TRBD2 (6 bases). Germline values: CDR1 LGHDT, CDR2 YNNKEL (reference sequence). V lost 4 bases and J 6 bases, leaving 22 bases between the germline ends. The CDR3 is made up of 17 amino acids. This chain's CDR3 is CASSRKRVVGGGNIQYF. CDR3 in DNA: TGTGCCAGCAGCCGAAAGAGGGTTGTGGGGGGAGGAAACATTCAGTACTTC.

The chain combines TRBV7-2 with TRBJ1-2; no firm D call. Per germline, CDR1 SGHTA and CDR2 FQGNSA. The V gene lost 8 bases and the J gene lost 2 bases, with 6 bases spanning the gap. The CDR3 totals 11 residues. CDR3 sequence reads: CASEQNYGYTF. The CDR3 DNA reads TGTGCCAGCGAACAGAACTATGGCTACACCTTC.

This chain connects TRBV4-2 to TRBJ1-2; D is possibly TRBD1 (5 bases). Germline CDR1 LGHNA, CDR2 YNFKEQ. The CDR3 totals 15 residues. The V end was cut by 6 bases, the J end by 2 bases, with 16 bases between. The CDR3 coding sequence is TGTGCCAGCAGTCGGCTGGGGGGAGTAAACTATGGCTACACCTTC. This codes for CASSRLGGVNYGYTF.

The V call is TRBV6-5, the J call TRBJ1-5; 8 positions match TRBD1. Germline V gene data show CDR1 as MNHEY and CDR2 as SVGAGI. V gave up 6 bases and J gave up 2 bases; unmatched junction bases: 0. The CDR3 has 13 amino acids. The CDR3 DNA reads TGTGCCAGCAGGGGACAGGGCAATCAGCCCCAGCATTTT. Protein product: CASRGQGNQPQHF.